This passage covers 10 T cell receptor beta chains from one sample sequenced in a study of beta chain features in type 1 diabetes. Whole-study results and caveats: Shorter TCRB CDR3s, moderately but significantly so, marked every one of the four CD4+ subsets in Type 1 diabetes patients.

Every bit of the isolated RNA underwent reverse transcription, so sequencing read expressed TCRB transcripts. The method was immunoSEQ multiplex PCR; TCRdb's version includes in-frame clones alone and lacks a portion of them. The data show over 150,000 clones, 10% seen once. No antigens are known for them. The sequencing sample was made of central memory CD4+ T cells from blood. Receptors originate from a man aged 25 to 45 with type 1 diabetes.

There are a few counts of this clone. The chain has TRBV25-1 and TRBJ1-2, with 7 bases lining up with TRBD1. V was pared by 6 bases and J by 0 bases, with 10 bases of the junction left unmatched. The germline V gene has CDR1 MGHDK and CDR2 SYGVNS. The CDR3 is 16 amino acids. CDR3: CASRDPGGKANYGYTF. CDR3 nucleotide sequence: TGTGCCAGCAGAGATCCAGGGGGAAAAGCTAACTATGGCTACACCTTC.

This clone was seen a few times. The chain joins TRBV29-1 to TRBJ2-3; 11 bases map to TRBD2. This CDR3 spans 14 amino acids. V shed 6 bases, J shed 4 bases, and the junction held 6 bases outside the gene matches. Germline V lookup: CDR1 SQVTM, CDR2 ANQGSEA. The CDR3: CSVRLAGRADTQYF. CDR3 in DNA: TGCAGCGTGAGACTAGCGGGACGGGCAGATACGCAGTATTTT.

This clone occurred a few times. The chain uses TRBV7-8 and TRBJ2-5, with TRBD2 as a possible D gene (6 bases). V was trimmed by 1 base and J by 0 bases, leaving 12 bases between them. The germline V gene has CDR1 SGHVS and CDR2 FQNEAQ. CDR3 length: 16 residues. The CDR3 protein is CASSLVSGGNQETQYF. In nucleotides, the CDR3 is TGTGCCAGCAGCTTAGTATCTGGCGGGAACCAAGAGACCCAGTACTTC. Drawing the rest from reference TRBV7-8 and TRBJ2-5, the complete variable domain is GAGVSQSPRYKVAKRGQDVALRCDPISGHVSLFWYQQALGQGPEFLTYFQNEAQLDKSGLPSDRFFAERPEGSVSTLKIQRTQQEDSAVYLCASSLVSGGNQETQYFGPGTRLLVL.

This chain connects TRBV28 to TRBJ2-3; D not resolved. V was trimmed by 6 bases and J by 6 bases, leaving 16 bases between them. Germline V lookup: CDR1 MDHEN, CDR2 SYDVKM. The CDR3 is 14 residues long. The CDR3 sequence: CASRGLGTTDTQYF. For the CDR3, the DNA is TGTGCCAGCAGGGGTCTAGGCACCACGGATACGCAGTATTTT.

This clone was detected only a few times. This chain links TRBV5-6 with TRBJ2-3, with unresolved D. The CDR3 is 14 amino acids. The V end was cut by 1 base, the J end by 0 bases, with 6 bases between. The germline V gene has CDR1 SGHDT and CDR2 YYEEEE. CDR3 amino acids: CASSLTVSTDTQYF. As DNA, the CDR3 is TGTGCCAGCAGCTTGACAGTTAGCACAGATACGCAGTATTTT.

CDR3 region: CASSSRQVPWEQYF. The CDR3, as DNA: TGTGCCAGCAGCTCCAGACAGGTTCCTTGGGAGCAGTACTTC. The V gene is TRBV7-2, the J gene TRBJ2-7; TRBD1 might be the D (6 bases). Deletions cut 4 bases from V and 7 bases from J, with 17 bases between. Per the germline V gene, CDR1 is SGHTA and CDR2 is FQGNSA. The CDR3 is 14 residues long.

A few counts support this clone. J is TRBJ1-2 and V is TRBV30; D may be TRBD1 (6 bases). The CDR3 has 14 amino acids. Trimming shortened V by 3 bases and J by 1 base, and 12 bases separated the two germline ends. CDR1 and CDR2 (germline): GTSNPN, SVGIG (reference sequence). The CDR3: CAWSQGHLNYGYTF. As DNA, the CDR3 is TGTGCCTGGAGCCAGGGACATCTTAACTATGGCTACACCTTC.

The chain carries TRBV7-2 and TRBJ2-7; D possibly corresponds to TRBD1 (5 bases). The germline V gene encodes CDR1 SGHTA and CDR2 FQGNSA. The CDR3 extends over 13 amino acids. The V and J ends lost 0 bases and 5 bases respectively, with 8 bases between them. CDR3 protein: CASSLAPGNEQYF. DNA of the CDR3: TGTGCCAGCAGCTTAGCGCCAGGGAACGAGCAGTACTTC.

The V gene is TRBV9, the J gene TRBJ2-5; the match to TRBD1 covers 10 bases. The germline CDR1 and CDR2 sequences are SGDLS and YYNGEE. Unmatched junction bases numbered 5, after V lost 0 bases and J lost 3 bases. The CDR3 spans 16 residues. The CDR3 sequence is CASSVGTTGGEETQYF. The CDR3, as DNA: TGTGCCAGCAGCGTAGGGACGACAGGGGGCGAAGAGACCCAGTACTTC.

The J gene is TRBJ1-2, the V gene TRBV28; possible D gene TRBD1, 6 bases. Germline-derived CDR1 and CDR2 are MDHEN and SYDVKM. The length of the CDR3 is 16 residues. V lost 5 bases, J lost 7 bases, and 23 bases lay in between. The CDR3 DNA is TGTGCCAGCAGTCCCCTTGGGAGGGGGGCGACTGTTGGCTACACCTTC. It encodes CASSPLGRGATVGYTF.